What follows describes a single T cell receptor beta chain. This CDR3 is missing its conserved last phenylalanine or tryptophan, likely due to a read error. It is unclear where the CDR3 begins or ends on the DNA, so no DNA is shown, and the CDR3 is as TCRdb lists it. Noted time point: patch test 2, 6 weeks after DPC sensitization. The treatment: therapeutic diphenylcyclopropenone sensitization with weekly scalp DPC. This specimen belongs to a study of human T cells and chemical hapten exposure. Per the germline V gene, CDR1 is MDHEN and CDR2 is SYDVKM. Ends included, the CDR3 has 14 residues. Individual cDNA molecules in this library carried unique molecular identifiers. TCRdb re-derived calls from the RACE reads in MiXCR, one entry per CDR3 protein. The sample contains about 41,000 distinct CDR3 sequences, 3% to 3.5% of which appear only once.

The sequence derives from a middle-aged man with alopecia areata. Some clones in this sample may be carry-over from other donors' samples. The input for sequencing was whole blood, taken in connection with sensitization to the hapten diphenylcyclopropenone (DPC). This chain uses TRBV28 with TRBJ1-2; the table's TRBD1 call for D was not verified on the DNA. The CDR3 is CASSSRAKPPRLTL.